This TCR beta chain was retrieved from a study of blood T cell repertoires in COVID-19. In the study overall: Samples representing acute and convalescent COVID-19 were sourced from the United States, Italy and Spain. From T cells, B-cell-depleted T cells, or PBMCs came the material, which was cDNA or gDNA.

In germline, CDR1 is SNHLY, CDR2 FYNNEI. V lost 8 bases to trimming and J lost 0 bases, with 19 bases between them. CDR3 length: 16 amino acids. Patients from Seattle were sampled longitudinally, starting during active infection. The authors' processing: Amplified reference gene primers provided the basis for estimating nucleated cell counts. The protocol was immunoSEQ multiplex PCR, while the TCRdb copy is restricted to in-frame clones and leaves out a portion. The V and J calls and clone size are taken from that table; D and trimming were inferred from the DNA. This table has over 200,000 clones, roughly 90% appearing once.

This chain connects TRBV2 to TRBJ1-2; D possibly corresponds to TRBD1 (6 bases). The clonotype comes from a man between 60 and 75 years old with COVID-19, enrolled during active disease. The sample was peripheral blood. This CDR3 reads CASRGGRPLSNYGYTF. The DNA of the CDR3 is TGTGCCAGCCGTGGGGGCAGGCCACTATCTAACTATGGCTACACCTTC.